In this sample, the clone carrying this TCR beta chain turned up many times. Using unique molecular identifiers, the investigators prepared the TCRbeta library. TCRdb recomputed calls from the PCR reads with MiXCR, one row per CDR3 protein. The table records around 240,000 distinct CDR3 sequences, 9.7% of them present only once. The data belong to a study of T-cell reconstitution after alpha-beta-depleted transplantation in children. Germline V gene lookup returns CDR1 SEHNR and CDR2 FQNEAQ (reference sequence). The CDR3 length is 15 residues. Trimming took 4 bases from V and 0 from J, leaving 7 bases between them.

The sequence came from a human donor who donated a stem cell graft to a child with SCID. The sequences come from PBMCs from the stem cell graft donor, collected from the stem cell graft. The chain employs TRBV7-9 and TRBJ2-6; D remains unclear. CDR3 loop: CASSYQNSGANVLTF. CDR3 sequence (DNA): TGTGCCAGCAGCTACCAGAACTCTGGGGCCAACGTCCTGACTTTC.